These T cell receptor beta chains were read from a single sample in a study of blood T cell repertoires in COVID-19. Profiling relied on immunoSEQ multiplex PCR, and the TCRdb table lists in-frame clones only, not all of them. The sample includes more than 80,000 clones, about 87% of them seen just once. Material: peripheral blood. All receptors derive from a man aged 80 or over with acute or convalescent COVID-19. Both conserved end residues are part of each CDR3. D genes are given only for firm matches. Size is stated for part of the rows, as once, few or many counts, or as a class when the clone is expanded.

d_call	clone_size	v_call	j_call	cdr3_aa	cdr3_nt
NA	NA	TRBV18	TRBJ1-4	CASSPSLRDEKLFF	TGTGCCAGCTCACCATCTCTCCGCGATGAAAAACTGTTTTTT
NA	once	TRBV5-1	TRBJ1-1	CASSAVTAGTEAFF	TGCGCCAGCAGCGCGGTCACGGCGGGCACTGAAGCTTTCTTT
NA	NA	TRBV3-1/TRBV3-2	TRBJ1-3	CASSRSGPSGNTIYF	TGTGCCAGCAGCCGATCAGGGCCATCTGGAAACACCATATATTTT
TRBD2	NA	TRBV10-3	TRBJ2-1	CAISESRRLAGDNEQFF	TGTGCCATCAGTGAGTCGAGACGGCTAGCGGGGGACAATGAGCAGTTCTTC
NA	NA	TRBV18	TRBJ1-1	CASSPPGQGSGKNTEAFF	TGTGCCAGCTCACCACCCGGTCAGGGGTCGGGCAAGAACACTGAAGCTTTCTTT
NA	NA	TRBV14	TRBJ2-1	CASSQIGEQFF	TGTGCCAGCAGCCAAATCGGTGAGCAGTTCTTC
TRBD2	NA	TRBV7-9	TRBJ2-3	CASGGLAGTSTDTQYF	TGTGCCAGCGGGGGGTTAGCGGGGACAAGCACAGATACGCAGTATTTT
TRBD1	NA	TRBV19	TRBJ1-1	CASSHRDRGHENTEAFF	TGTGCCAGTAGTCACCGGGACAGGGGGCATGAGAACACTGAAGCTTTCTTT
NA	NA	TRBV19	TRBJ1-1	CASSRSGVTEAFF	TGTGCCAGTAGTAGGTCGGGGGTCACTGAAGCTTTCTTT
NA	NA	TRBV5-8	TRBJ1-1	CASSLGTGSTEAFF	TGTGCCAGCAGCTTGGGTACAGGGAGCACTGAAGCTTTCTTT
NA	NA	TRBV5-1	TRBJ1-6	CASSLDQGNNSPLHF	TGCGCCAGCAGCTTGGATCAGGGAAATAATTCACCCCTCCACTTT
NA	once	TRBV15	TRBJ2-1	CATSRDPQSLGFF	TGTGCCACCAGCAGAGACCCACAGTCGCTTGGGTTCTTC
TRBD1	NA	TRBV6-5	TRBJ1-2	CASSYSLGQGNYGYTF	TGTGCCAGCAGTTACTCACTTGGACAGGGGAACTATGGCTACACCTTC
NA	NA	TRBV6-6	TRBJ1-1	CASSLGHNTEAFF	TGTGCCAGCAGCCTCGGACATAACACTGAAGCTTTCTTT
TRBD1	NA	TRBV28	TRBJ1-2	CASREQGFYGYTF	TGTGCCAGCAGGGAACAGGGGTTCTATGGCTACACCTTC
NA	once	TRBV6-6	TRBJ1-5	CASTDRGMGNQPQHF	TGTGCCAGCACCGACCGGGGAATGGGCAATCAGCCCCAGCATTTT
NA	NA	TRBV4-1	TRBJ1-4	CASSQSGQNNEKLFF	TGCGCCAGCAGCCAAAGCGGACAGAATAATGAAAAACTGTTTTTT
TRBD2	NA	TRBV18	TRBJ2-1	CASSPKTAGTYNEQFF	TGTGCCAGCTCACCAAAAACAGCGGGAACTTACAATGAGCAGTTCTTC
TRBD1	NA	TRBV9	TRBJ1-1	CASSPRTGAWNTEAFF	TGTGCCAGCAGCCCTCGGACAGGAGCATGGAACACTGAAGCTTTCTTT
TRBD1	NA	TRBV28	TRBJ1-5	CASSPDRVQPQHF	TGTGCCAGCAGCCCGGACAGGGTCCAGCCCCAGCATTTT
NA	NA	TRBV11-2	TRBJ1-4	CASSQRAGGNEKLFF	TGTGCCAGCAGCCAGCGGGCCGGGGGTAATGAAAAACTGTTTTTT
TRBD1	NA	TRBV10-3	TRBJ2-2	CAISVGQGDTGELFF	TGTGCCATCAGTGTAGGACAGGGGGACACCGGGGAGCTGTTTTTT
TRBD1	NA	TRBV7-9	TRBJ2-2	CASSLGQGDGAGELFF	TGTGCCAGCAGCTTGGGACAGGGAGACGGGGCCGGGGAGCTGTTTTTT
TRBD1	NA	TRBV18	TRBJ1-1	CASSRIMGTEGEAFF	TGTGCCAGCTCACGGATTATGGGGACAGAGGGTGAAGCTTTCTTT
NA	once	TRBV7-2	TRBJ2-2	CASSLREYAGELFF	TGTGCCAGCAGCTTACGGGAGTACGCCGGGGAGCTGTTTTTT
TRBD2	once	TRBV6-5	TRBJ2-1	CASWSGRFDNEQFF	TGTGCCAGCTGGAGCGGGAGGTTCGACAATGAGCAGTTCTTC
NA	once	TRBV7-2	TRBJ2-5	CASSLGRDQETQYF	TGTGCCAGCAGCTTAGGCAGGGACCAAGAGACCCAGTACTTC
NA	few	TRBV21-1	TRBJ2-7	CASSRQGYEQYF	TGTGCCAGCAGCAGACAGGGATACGAGCAGTACTTC
TRBD2	NA	TRBV5-4	TRBJ2-7	CASSRPGTSGIYEQYF	TGTGCCAGCAGCAGACCGGGGACTAGCGGGATCTACGAGCAGTACTTC
NA	NA	TRBV7-2	TRBJ2-5	CASSRQETQYF	TGTGCCAGCAGCCGCCAAGAGACCCAGTACTTC
TRBD1	NA	TRBV5-1	TRBJ2-7	CASSLAAGQAYEQYF	TGCGCCAGCAGCTTGGCGGCGGGACAGGCCTACGAGCAGTACTTC
TRBD1	NA	TRBV7-9	TRBJ1-1	CASSVGQGTTEAFF	TGTGCCAGCAGCGTAGGACAGGGGACCACTGAAGCTTTCTTT
TRBD1	NA	TRBV3-1/TRBV3-2	TRBJ2-3	CASSQYGDRHTDTQYF	TGTGCCAGCAGCCAATATGGGGACAGACACACAGATACGCAGTATTTT
NA	NA	TRBV6-5	TRBJ1-1	CASNRDPGDTEAFF	TGTGCCAGCAATAGGGACCCAGGGGACACTGAAGCTTTCTTT
TRBD2	NA	TRBV6-5	TRBJ2-1	CAGFSGSSNNEQFF	TGTGCCGGTTTTAGCGGGAGTAGCAACAATGAGCAGTTCTTC
TRBD1	NA	TRBV2	TRBJ1-1	CASSGQGLNTEAFF	TGTGCCAGCAGCGGACAGGGCCTTAACACTGAAGCTTTCTTT
TRBD1	NA	TRBV18	TRBJ2-1	CASSLAGTGDYNEQFF	TGTGCCAGCTCACTTGCCGGGACAGGGGATTACAATGAGCAGTTCTTC
NA	NA	TRBV5-4	TRBJ1-2	CASSGPPGGYGYTF	TGTGCCAGCAGCGGGCCCCCCGGGGGCTATGGCTACACCTTC
NA	NA	TRBV2	TRBJ2-7	CASSDTRSYEQYF	TGTGCCAGCAGTGACACTCGATCCTACGAGCAGTACTTC
NA	NA	TRBV5-1	TRBJ2-7	CASNNQGGKSYEQYF	TGCGCCAGCAACAACCAGGGAGGAAAGTCCTACGAGCAGTACTTC
TRBD1	NA	TRBV7-9	TRBJ2-2	CASSRGQGTGELFF	TGTGCCAGCAGCCGGGGACAGGGCACCGGGGAGCTGTTTTTT
NA	NA	TRBV5-4	TRBJ1-6	CASSSGAGIDNSPLHF	TGTGCCAGCAGCTCTGGGGCAGGGATAGATAATTCACCCCTCCACTTT
NA	NA	TRBV5-8	TRBJ2-2	CASSLSTGINTGELFF	TGTGCCAGCAGCTTGAGCACAGGAATAAACACCGGGGAGCTGTTTTTT
TRBD2	few	TRBV2	TRBJ2-7	CASSEALGLAGEQYF	TGTGCCAGCAGTGAAGCGCTTGGACTAGCGGGGGAGCAGTACTTC
TRBD2	NA	TRBV5-1	TRBJ2-4	CASSQNGGAKNIQYF	TGCGCCAGCAGCCAAAACGGGGGGGCCAAAAACATTCAGTACTTC
TRBD2	NA	TRBV19	TRBJ2-5	CASRASGGQETQYF	TGTGCCAGTAGGGCTAGCGGGGGCCAAGAGACCCAGTACTTC
NA	NA	TRBV24-1	TRBJ1-1	CATDDSRTEAFF	TGTGCCACCGACGACAGTCGGACTGAAGCTTTCTTT
NA	NA	TRBV3-1/TRBV3-2	TRBJ1-5	CASSLSTGNSNQPQHF	TGTGCCAGCAGCCTCTCAACAGGGAATAGCAATCAGCCCCAGCATTTT
NA	NA	TRBV6-5	TRBJ2-1	CASSYRQEVEQFF	TGTGCCAGCAGTTACCGGCAGGAGGTGGAGCAGTTCTTC
NA	NA	TRBV7-3	TRBJ2-1	CASSSETGEQFF	TGTGCCAGCAGCTCTGAAACGGGTGAGCAGTTCTTC
TRBD1	once	TRBV5-4	TRBJ1-1	CASSVTQGAQVTEAFF	TGTGCCAGCAGCGTAACACAGGGGGCGCAGGTCACTGAAGCTTTCTTT
NA	NA	TRBV5-1	TRBJ1-4	CASRMLLATNEKLFF	TGCGCCAGCAGGATGCTACTTGCAACTAATGAAAAACTGTTTTTT
TRBD1	once	TRBV7-2	TRBJ1-5	CASSSRDQRQGGNQPQHF	TGTGCCAGCAGCTCCAGAGATCAACGACAGGGAGGCAATCAGCCCCAGCATTTT